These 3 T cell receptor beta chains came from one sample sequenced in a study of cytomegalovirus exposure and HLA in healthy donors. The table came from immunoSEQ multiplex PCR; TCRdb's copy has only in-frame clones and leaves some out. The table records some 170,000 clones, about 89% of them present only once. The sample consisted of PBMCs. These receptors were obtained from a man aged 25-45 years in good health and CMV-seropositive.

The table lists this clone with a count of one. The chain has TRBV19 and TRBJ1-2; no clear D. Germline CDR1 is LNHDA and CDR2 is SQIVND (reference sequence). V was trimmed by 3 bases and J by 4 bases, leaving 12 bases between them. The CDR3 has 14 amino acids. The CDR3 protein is CASSIPGAIYGYTF. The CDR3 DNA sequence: TGTGCCAGTAGTATTCCGGGAGCCATCTATGGCTACACCTTC.

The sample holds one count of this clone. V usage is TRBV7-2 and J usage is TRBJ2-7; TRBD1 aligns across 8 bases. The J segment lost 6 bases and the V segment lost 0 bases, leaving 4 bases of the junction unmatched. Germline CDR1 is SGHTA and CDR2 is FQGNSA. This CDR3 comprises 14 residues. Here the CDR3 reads CASSLAQGAREQYF. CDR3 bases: TGTGCCAGCAGCTTAGCCCAGGGGGCGCGCGAGCAGTACTTC. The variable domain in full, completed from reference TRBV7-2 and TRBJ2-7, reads GAGVSQSPSNKVTEKGKDVELRCDPISGHTALYWYRQSLGQGLEFLIYFQGNSAPDKSGLPSDRFSAERTGGSVSTLTIQRTQQEDSAVYLCASSLAQGAREQYFGPGTRLTVT.

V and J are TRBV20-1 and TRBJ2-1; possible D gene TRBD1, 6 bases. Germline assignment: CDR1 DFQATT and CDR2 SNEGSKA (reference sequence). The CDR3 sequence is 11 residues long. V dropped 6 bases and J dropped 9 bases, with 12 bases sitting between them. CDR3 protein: CSAAGAIEQFF. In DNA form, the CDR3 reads TGCAGTGCCGCAGGGGCAATTGAGCAGTTCTTC.